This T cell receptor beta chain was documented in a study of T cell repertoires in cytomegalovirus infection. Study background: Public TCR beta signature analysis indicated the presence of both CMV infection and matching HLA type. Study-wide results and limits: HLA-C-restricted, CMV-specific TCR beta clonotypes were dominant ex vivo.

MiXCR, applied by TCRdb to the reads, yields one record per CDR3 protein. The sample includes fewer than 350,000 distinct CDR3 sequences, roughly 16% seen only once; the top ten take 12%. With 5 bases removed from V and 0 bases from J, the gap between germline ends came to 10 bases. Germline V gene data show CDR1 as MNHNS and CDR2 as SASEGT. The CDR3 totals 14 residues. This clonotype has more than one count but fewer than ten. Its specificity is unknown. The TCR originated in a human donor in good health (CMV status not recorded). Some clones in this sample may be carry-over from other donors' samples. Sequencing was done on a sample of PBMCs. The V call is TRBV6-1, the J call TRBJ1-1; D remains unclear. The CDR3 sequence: CASSTSNLNTEAFF. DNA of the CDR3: TGTGCCAGCAGTACCTCCAATTTGAACACTGAAGCTTTCTTT.